The 15 T cell receptor beta chains in this list originate from one sample, sequenced in a study of blood T cells in healthy people across ages. The second PCR ran roughly 6 to 11 cycles with a sample-barcoded 5' primer and J-beta primers. TCRdb called the 5' RACE reads again in MiXCR, with one record for every CDR3 protein. The table records around 800,000 distinct CDR3 sequences, roughly 24% of them present only once. These data were also filed under a second study, of T cells of mothers and their children.

Sequencing input: blood. Source of these receptors: a boy aged 10-17 years in good health.

The table lists this clonotype with a few counts. V and J are TRBV7-2 and TRBJ1-1; D remains ambiguous. V lost 3 bases to trimming and J lost 4 bases, with 9 bases between them. This CDR3 has 13 amino acids. Germline loops: CDR1 SGHTA, CDR2 FQGNSA. CDR3: CASSFFASTEAFF. CDR3 nucleotide sequence: TGTGCCAGCAGCTTTTTCGCGAGCACTGAAGCTTTCTTT.

The chain couples TRBV7-6 to TRBJ2-5; D possibly corresponds to TRBD2 (6 bases). Germline values: CDR1 SGHVS, CDR2 FNYEAQ. This CDR3 has 16 residues. Trimming removed 3 bases at V and 4 bases at J, with 18 bases between. Here the CDR3 reads CASSFLRGISGETQYF. CDR3 nucleotides: TGTGCCAGCAGCTTTCTTAGGGGCATTAGCGGAGAGACCCAGTACTTC. The whole variable domain, remainder taken from reference TRBV7-6 and TRBJ2-5, is GAGVSQSPRYKVTKRGQDVALRCDPISGHVSLYWYRQALGQGPEFLTYFNYEAQQDKSGLPNDRFSAERPEGSISTLTIQRTEQRDSAMYRCASSFLRGISGETQYFGPGTRLLVL.

This chain links TRBV5-5 with TRBJ1-3, with 9 positions matching TRBD1. The CDR3 length is 16 residues. V lost 0 bases to trimming and J lost 9 bases; unmatched junction nucleotides: 10. CDR1 SGHKS and CDR2 YYEKEE come from the germline V gene (reference sequence). The DNA for the CDR3 is TGTGCCAGCAGCTTGGGAAAGGGGACAGGGAAGGGCACCATATATTTT. Encoded protein: CASSLGKGTGKGTIYF.

V is TRBV4-1 and J is TRBJ1-1; a weak D match, TRBD1 (5 bases). The CDR3 spans 12 residues. Germline V gene data show CDR1 as MGHRA and CDR2 as YSYEKL. Trimming stripped 4 bases from V and 8 bases from J, with 11 bases between. The CDR3 coding sequence is TGCGCCAGCAGCCCGGGGGATCAGGAAGCTTTCTTT. Amino acid sequence: CASSPGDQEAFF.

As for this clonotype: One end of the junction varies from germline; a read error may be responsible. The chain joins TRBV9 to TRBJ2-5; TRBD1 might be the D (6 bases). CDR3 length: 14 residues. Germline CDR1 SGDLS, CDR2 YYNGEE. CDR3: CASSPTTGGYEQYF. Written as DNA, the CDR3 is TGTGCCAGCAGCCCTACGACAGGAGGCTACGAGCAGTATTTC.

This clonotype has a count of ten or more. This chain joins TRBV6-6 and TRBJ1-2, with a weak D call TRBD1 (5 bases). The CDR3 is 14 amino acids. Germline V CDR1 and CDR2: MNHNY, SVGAGI (reference sequence). Trimming removed 3 bases at V and 2 bases at J, with 10 bases between. CDR3 loop: CASSYIGGNYGYTF. The CDR3 DNA is TGTGCCAGCAGTTATATTGGGGGAAACTATGGCTACACCTTC.

Of note for this clonotype: It may be a read error: a sequence one base away is much more abundant. The chain recombines TRBV10-3 with TRBJ2-5; 9 bases align to TRBD1. Germline V CDR1 and CDR2: ENHRY, SYGVKD. Trimming at V came to 11 bases and at J to 3 bases, leaving 10 bases not matched to a gene. The CDR3 is made up of 14 amino acids. The CDR3 here is CAATGTGREETQYF. CDR3 bases: TGTGCCGCAACAGGGACAGGGAGGGAAGAGACCCAGTACTTC.

The chain couples TRBV20-1 to TRBJ2-3; D gene ambiguous. The CDR3 has 14 residues. Germline loops: CDR1 DFQATT, CDR2 SNEGSKA (reference sequence). The germline V and J ends were trimmed by 0 bases and 0 bases, with 7 bases remaining between them. The CDR3 bases are TGCAGTGCTAGAGATTCGCGGAGCACAGATACGCAGTATTTT. Translating gives CSARDSRSTDTQYF.

The chain couples TRBV20-1 to TRBJ1-1; D gene uncertain. The CDR3 length is 14 residues. Germline V gives CDR1 DFQATT, CDR2 SNEGSKA (reference sequence). Trimming shortened V by 6 bases and J by 3 bases, and 17 bases separated the two germline ends. The DNA of the CDR3 is TGCAGTGCCCCTCGGAGTGGCGGCGACACTGAAGCTTTCTTT. This sequence encodes CSAPRSGGDTEAFF.

The chain carries TRBV4-1 and TRBJ2-5; the D gene is possibly TRBD2 (5 bases). TRBJ2-1 explains the end of the DNA better; the J call may be wrong. The CDR3 covers 14 residues. Per the germline V gene, CDR1 is MGHRA and CDR2 is YSYEKL. Here the CDR3 reads CASSQDPRGNEQFF. The DNA for the CDR3 is TGCGCCAGCAGCCAAGATCCTCGGGGTAATGAGCAGTTCTTC.

The V call is TRBV4-1, the J call TRBJ1-5; a weak D match, TRBD1 (5 bases). The CDR3 covers 16 residues. The germline gives CDR1 MGHRA, CDR2 YSYEKL. Trimming shortened V by 6 bases and J by 2 bases, and 17 bases separated the two germline ends. The CDR3 DNA reads TGCGCCAGCAGTCGTGGGGGGACCGCGGGCAATCAGCCCCAGCATTTT. This codes for CASSRGGTAGNQPQHF.

The chain couples TRBV6-2 or TRBV6-3 to TRBJ1-1; maybe TRBD1 (6 bases). V shed 4 bases and J shed 3 bases, with 24 bases lying between them. Germline V CDR1 and CDR2: MNHEY, SVGEGT. This CDR3 is 18 amino acids long. For the CDR3, the DNA is TGTGCCAGCAGTTGGGGGGGCGTAAAGAAATGGAGTGACACTGAAGCTTTCTTT. It codes for CASSWGGVKKWSDTEAFF.

The V and J genes are TRBV19 and TRBJ1-4; weak D call: TRBD1 (6 bases). V dropped 6 bases and J dropped 11 bases, with 10 bases sitting between them. The CDR3 runs to 11 residues. The germline V gene encodes CDR1 LNHDA and CDR2 SQIVND (reference sequence). The CDR3 here is CASRGTRKLFF. The CDR3 DNA reads as TGTGCCAGTAGGGGGACAAGGAAACTGTTTTTT.

This clonotype was counted between two and nine times. V and J are TRBV10-3 and TRBJ1-1, with a tentative D call TRBD1 (5 bases). CDR1 and CDR2 (germline): ENHRY, SYGVKD. Trimming pared 4 bases from V and 0 bases from J, leaving 21 bases between. CDR3 size: 18 residues. The CDR3, as DNA: TGTGCCATCAGTGGCAAGGGGATGGAACGGGGCATGAACACTGAAGCTTTCTTT. Protein sequence: CAISGKGMERGMNTEAFF.

This clonotype was seen only a few times. CDR3 region: CASSWGAGGSSGNTIYF. DNA of the CDR3: TGTGCCAGCAGCTGGGGGGCCGGAGGGAGCTCTGGAAACACCATATATTTT. This rearrangement joins TRBV7-6 to TRBJ1-3; TRBD1 is a possible D gene (6 bases). Germline V CDR1 and CDR2: SGHVS, FNYEAQ. The CDR3 is 17 amino acids. With 4 bases removed from V and 0 bases from J, the gap between germline ends came to 16 bases.